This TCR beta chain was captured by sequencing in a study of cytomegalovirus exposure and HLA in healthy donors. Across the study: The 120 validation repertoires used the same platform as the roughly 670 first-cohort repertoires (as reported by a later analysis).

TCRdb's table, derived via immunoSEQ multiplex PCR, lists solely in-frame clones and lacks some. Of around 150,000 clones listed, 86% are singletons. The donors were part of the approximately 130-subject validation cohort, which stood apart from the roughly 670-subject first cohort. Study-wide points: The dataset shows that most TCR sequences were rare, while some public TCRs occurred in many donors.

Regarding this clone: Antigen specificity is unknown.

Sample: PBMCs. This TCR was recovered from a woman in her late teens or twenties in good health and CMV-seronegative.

The CDR3 sequence: CASSPGQVRAEAFF. The CDR3 DNA sequence: TGTGCCAGCAGTCCCGGACAGGTGAGGGCTGAAGCTTTCTTT. The rearrangement links TRBV27 to TRBJ1-1, with 7 bases lining up with TRBD1. Germline CDR1 and CDR2: MNHEY and SMNVEV (reference sequence). CDR3 length: 14 amino acids. V lost 5 bases, J lost 6 bases, and 9 bases stayed unmatched.